These T cell receptor beta chains were read from a single sample in a study of blood T cell repertoires in COVID-19. The data were produced by immunoSEQ multiplex PCR, yet TCRdb's version contains in-frame clones alone and is incomplete. The repertoire holds 70,000 or so clones, roughly 91% seen once, with roughly 0.58% in the top ten. Sequences were obtained from peripheral blood. All receptors derive from a man in his sixties with acute or convalescent COVID-19. Each CDR3 is given with its conserved first and last residue. A D gene is named only where the DNA matches it firmly. Only part of the rows carry a size: once, few, many, or a class if the clone is expanded.

size	D	J	V	DNA	CDR3
-	TRBD2	TRBJ2-7	TRBV14	TGTGCCAGCAGCCACGGGGGGGATTACGAGCAGTACTTC	CASSHGGDYEQYF
-	-	TRBJ1-5	TRBV12-5	TGTGCTAGCCAACTCCCGGGTCCGGCCAATCAGCCCCAGCATTTT	CASQLPGPANQPQHF
-	-	TRBJ1-1	TRBV7-9	TGTGCCAGCACCGAAGCGGGAGTATTAACTGAAGCTTTCTTT	CASTEAGVLTEAFF
-	-	TRBJ2-5	TRBV9	TGTGCCAGCAGCGTAGAAAAGGGCCGGGGAGAGACCCAGTACTTC	CASSVEKGRGETQYF
-	TRBD1	TRBJ2-7	TRBV10-2	TGCGCCAGCGGGGACAGGCTGGAGGAGCAGTACTTC	CASGDRLEEQYF
-	-	TRBJ1-4	TRBV18	TGTGCCAGCTCCCGATCCTCGAAGGGGGCAACTAATGAAAAACTGTTTTTT	CASSRSSKGATNEKLFF
-	TRBD1	TRBJ2-1	TRBV5-1	TGCGCCAGCAGCTTCCGGGACAGGGACAATGAGCAGTTCTTC	CASSFRDRDNEQFF
-	-	TRBJ1-3	TRBV18	TGTGCCAGCTCACCCGAGCGAAGTGGAGGAAACACCATATATTTT	CASSPERSGGNTIYF
-	TRBD1	TRBJ1-1	TRBV14	TGTGCCAGCAGCCAAAGGACCCAACAGGGGGCAACTGAAGCTTTCTTT	CASSQRTQQGATEAFF
-	-	TRBJ1-1	TRBV27	TGTGCCAGCAGTTTGGGGCAATCAAACACTGAAGCTTTCTTT	CASSLGQSNTEAFF
-	TRBD2	TRBJ2-5	TRBV7-9	TGTGCCAGCAGCCCCAATAGCGGGAGGGCCTGGGAGACCCAGTACTTC	CASSPNSGRAWETQYF
-	-	TRBJ1-2	TRBV19	TGTGCCAGTAGTACCTACGGGGTCGCAAACTATGGCTACACCTTC	CASSTYGVANYGYTF
-	-	TRBJ1-4	TRBV11-2	TGTGCCAGCAGCTTAGTGGGGGGTTCGGGGATAAATGAAAAACTGTTTTTT	CASSLVGGSGINEKLFF
-	TRBD2	TRBJ2-3	TRBV5-1	TGCGCCAGCAGCTTGGATCAGGGAGGGACAGATACGCAGTATTTT	CASSLDQGGTDTQYF
-	TRBD1	TRBJ2-7	TRBV4-1	TGCGCCAGCAGTCGTGGACAGGGTAAGGACGAGCAGTACTTC	CASSRGQGKDEQYF
-	-	TRBJ2-5	TRBV9	TGTGCCAGCAGCGTAGAGGAGGGGTACCAAGAGACCCAGTACTTC	CASSVEEGYQETQYF
-	TRBD1	TRBJ1-4	TRBV30	TGTGCCTGGAGTGCATTGACAGGGAGCGAAAAACTGTTTTTT	CAWSALTGSEKLFF
-	TRBD1	TRBJ1-1	TRBV5-6	TGTGCCAGCAGCCGGGACAGGGGGAACACTGAAGCTTTCTTT	CASSRDRGNTEAFF
-	TRBD2	TRBJ2-7	TRBV11-2	TGTGCCAGCAGCTCGCGGCGGGAGGGGCGTTCAACCTACGAGCAGTACTTC	CASSSRREGRSTYEQYF
-	-	TRBJ1-4	TRBV6-5	TGTGCCAGCAGTTCTAATTCAGAAAAACTGTTTTTT	CASSSNSEKLFF
-	-	TRBJ2-6	TRBV19	TGTGCCAGTAGTAGGCCGCTACGGAGGCAAACGGGGGCCAACGTCCTGACTTTC	CASSRPLRRQTGANVLTF
once	-	TRBJ1-2	TRBV3-1/TRBV3-2	TGTGCCAGCAGCCAAGATTTAGCAATTGCCCTGCATGGCTACACCTTC	CASSQDLAIALHGYTF
few	TRBD2	TRBJ2-3	TRBV7-8	TGTGCCAGCAGCTTAGTTATGGGAGGGCCAGTGGATACGCAGTATTTT	CASSLVMGGPVDTQYF
-	TRBD2	TRBJ2-2	TRBV2	TGTGCCAGCAGTGAACTAGCGGGAACCACCGGGGAGCTGTTTTTT	CASSELAGTTGELFF
few	-	TRBJ2-1	TRBV5-6	TGTGCCAGCAGCCCAGGGTTCAATGAGCAGTTCTTC	CASSPGFNEQFF